This T cell receptor (beta chain) was recovered during a study of early T cells in non-severe SARS-CoV-2 infection. Study-level background: Chains were unpaired, as sequencing was done on bulk RNA from unsorted whole blood.

This clonotype was recorded many times. The antigen is unknown. Study-wide points: Private and CD4 specificities were missed by VDJdb matching, which favored anti-spike CD8 responses.

Trimming cost V 6 bases and J 5 bases, with 13 bases left between them. The germline V gene has CDR1 MNHNY and CDR2 SVGAGI (reference sequence). This CDR3 has 13 residues. Unique molecular identifiers were attached to individual cDNA molecules. Each CDR3 protein is one row after TCRdb ran MiXCR on the 5' RACE reads. The table records 40,000 to 55,000 distinct CDR3 sequences, around 9.5% of them present only once. V and J are TRBV6-6 and TRBJ1-2; D unresolved. The TCR sequence derives from an adult who was a healthcare worker with PCR-confirmed SARS-CoV-2 infection or an uninfected control (not recorded which). The sample consisted of whole blood. The CDR3, as DNA: TGTGCCAGCAGGGACGGCAACGAATATGGCTACACCTTC. It is translated as CASRDGNEYGYTF.